The T cell receptor beta chain under discussion was sequenced for a study of blood T cells in healthy people across ages. The study's findings and limits: PBMCs were not sorted, which prevented a conclusive comparison of naive versus antigen-experienced cells. It was the long-lived donors that had more naive CD4+ cells and higher diversity than aged donors.

As for this clonotype: Its antigen remains unknown.

This CDR3 is built from 14 residues. Germline V gene data show CDR1 as SNHLY and CDR2 as FYNNEI. Primers used in a second PCR of roughly 6 to 11 cycles were a sample-barcoded 5' primer and a J-beta primer mix. TCRdb called the 5' RACE reads again in MiXCR, with one record for every CDR3 protein. The sample includes 1.5 million to 2 million distinct CDR3 sequences, about 28% of them seen just once. This clonotype was sampled from a woman aged 25 to 39 in good health. The chain joins TRBV2 to TRBJ2-5, with D tentatively TRBD1 (5 bases). The J call may be faulty, since TRBJ2-7 better matches the DNA end. Input material: blood. CDR3 in amino acids: CASRDQGVVDEQYF. The CDR3 bases are TGTGCCAGCAGGGACCAAGGGGTGGTGGACGAGCAGTACTTC.